These 24 T cell receptor beta chains originate from one sample sequenced in a study of shared clonotypes between healthy human individuals. TCRdb keeps only in-frame clones here, not all; method: immunoSEQ multiplex PCR. This table holds 450,000 to 700,000 clones, nearly 97% found once. The naive CD8 population came from CD45RO-negative cells selected for CCR7, without terminally differentiated effector memory CD45RA+ cells. The sample comprised naive CD8+ T cells sorted from blood. These receptors were collected from a woman in her twenties or thirties in good health.

The rearrangement joins TRBV6-1 to TRBJ2-5; D is unclear. Germline-derived CDR1 and CDR2 are MNHNS and SASEGT. V was shortened by 7 bases and J by 4 bases, with 16 bases between the two germline ends. The CDR3 sequence is 14 residues long. CDR3 sequence: CASTHSLVRETQYF. In DNA, the CDR3 is TGTGCCAGCACCCACTCGCTAGTTCGAGAGACCCAGTACTTC.

V usage is TRBV14 and J usage is TRBJ2-7; D may be TRBD2 (5 bases). Germline CDR1 reads SGHDN; CDR2 reads FVKESK. With 1 base removed from V and 0 bases from J, the gap between germline ends came to 7 bases. CDR3 length: 14 amino acids. For the CDR3, the DNA is TGTGCCAGCAGCCAAGTAGGGAGCTCCTACGAGCAGTACTTC. Amino acid sequence: CASSQVGSSYEQYF. The full variable domain, completed using reference TRBV14 and TRBJ2-7, is EAGVTQFPSHSVIEKGQTVTLRCDPISGHDNLYWYRRVMGKEIKFLLHFVKESKQDESGMPNNRFLAERTGGTYSTLKVQPAELEDSGVYFCASSQVGSSYEQYFGPGTRLTVT.

As to this clone: A read error may produce the germline difference seen at one junction end. The same CDR3 can be traced to other DNA sequences in this sample. V gene TRBV11-3 combines with J gene TRBJ2-3, with 14 bases matching TRBD2. The CDR3 spans 15 residues. Germline-derived CDR1 and CDR2 are SGHNT and YENEEA. The CDR3 nucleotides read TGTGCCAGCAGCCCGACTAGCGGGAGGGGTGATACACAGTATTTT. Translation gives CASSPTSGRGDTQYF.

The chain recombines TRBV11-2 with TRBJ2-1, with D tentatively TRBD2 (6 bases). Looked up from germline, CDR1 is SGHAT and CDR2 is FQNNGV. This CDR3 spans 17 amino acids. V gave up 3 bases and J gave up 7 bases, with 22 bases separating them. The CDR3 is CASSLRGGDSTANEQFF. CDR3 coding DNA: TGTGCCAGCAGCTTGAGGGGCGGGGACTCCACAGCAAATGAGCAGTTCTTC.

Details on this clone: One end of the junction is discordant with germline, which a read error may explain. The chain couples TRBV15 to TRBJ1-2; the match to TRBD1 covers 7 bases. Germline V CDR1 and CDR2: LNHNV, YYDKDF (reference sequence). The CDR3 totals 15 residues. The CDR3 sequence: CATSMIPGQFYGYTF. The CDR3 DNA reads as TGTGCCACGAGCATGATTCCGGGACAGTTCTATGGCTACACCTTC.

The V and J genes are TRBV28 and TRBJ1-5; 8 positions agree with TRBD1. J gave up 7 bases and V 5 bases, and 7 bases lay outside the gene matches. The CDR3 has 14 residues. Per germline, CDR1 MDHEN and CDR2 SYDVKM. The CDR3 reads CASSNGQGVQPQHF. CDR3 bases: TGTGCCAGCAGTAACGGACAGGGAGTGCAGCCCCAGCATTTT.

There are a few counts of this clone. The chain joins TRBV9 to TRBJ1-2; TRBD1 agrees at 8 bases. Germline V lookup: CDR1 SGDLS, CDR2 YYNGEE. Trimming removed 3 bases from V and 3 bases from J; junction bases left unmatched: 7. The length of the CDR3 is 15 residues. CDR3 sequence: CASSGRTGLDYGYTF. DNA of the CDR3: TGTGCCAGCAGCGGACGGACAGGGTTGGACTATGGCTACACCTTC.

CDR3: CASTTSGRNNEQFF. The CDR3 DNA sequence: TGTGCCAGCACGACTAGCGGGAGGAACAATGAGCAGTTCTTC. V and J are TRBV27 and TRBJ2-1; 13 positions agree with TRBD2. Germline CDR1 is MNHEY and CDR2 is SMNVEV (reference sequence). V lost 7 bases and J lost 5; bases outside the gene matches: 2. This CDR3 has 14 amino acids.

The J gene is TRBJ2-5, the V gene TRBV2; 8 positions match TRBD2. V shed 6 bases and J 4 bases; nucleotides not matched to a gene: 4. From germline, CDR1 is SNHLY and CDR2 FYNNEI. The CDR3 totals 13 residues. This CDR3 reads CASSGLAGETQYF. The DNA of the CDR3 is TGTGCCAGCAGCGGTCTAGCGGGAGAGACCCAGTACTTC.

The rearrangement links TRBV27 to TRBJ1-2, with D maybe TRBD1 (6 bases). V dropped 5 bases and J dropped 6 bases, with 19 bases sitting between them. The CDR3 runs to 15 residues. The germline gives CDR1 MNHEY, CDR2 SMNVEV (reference sequence). Here the CDR3 reads CASSNSGQLLNGYTF. CDR3 bases: TGTGCCAGCAGTAACTCCGGACAGCTTCTAAATGGCTACACCTTC.

This clone was picked up a small number of times. The chain is built from TRBV6-1 and TRBJ2-7, with D perhaps matching TRBD2 (6 bases). This CDR3 is 15 amino acids long. The V end lost 6 bases, the J end lost 6 bases, and 21 bases lay between the germline ends. Germline CDR1 reads MNHNS; CDR2 reads SASEGT. CDR3 sequence (DNA): TGTGCCAGCAGCGCCCTCCGCGGGGATCAAGGCGAGCAGTACTTC. Amino acid sequence: CASSALRGDQGEQYF.

The chain combines TRBV5-6 with TRBJ1-4, with unresolved D. This CDR3 comprises 16 residues. V shed 0 bases and J shed 14 bases, with 23 bases lying between them. Per the germline V gene, CDR1 is SGHDT and CDR2 is YYEEEE. The CDR3 loop is CASSLASTNDEPSLFF. CDR3 sequence (DNA): TGTGCCAGCAGCTTGGCCTCCACGAACGATGAACCGAGTCTGTTTTTT.

This chain connects TRBV27 to TRBJ2-5; the D gene could be TRBD1 or TRBD2 (6 bases each). The closer fit of TRBJ2-7 to the DNA end suggests the J call may be wrong. From germline, CDR1 is MNHEY and CDR2 SMNVEV (reference sequence). The CDR3 runs to 14 residues. The chain's CDR3 is CASSNDRGGREQYF. Written as DNA, the CDR3 is TGTGCCAGCAGTAACGACCGAGGGGGGCGCGAGCAGTACTTC.

This chain links TRBV28 with TRBJ1-3; D might be TRBD1 (5 bases). The germline gives CDR1 MDHEN, CDR2 SYDVKM. The V end lost 7 bases, the J end lost 4 bases, and 8 bases lay between the germline ends. The CDR3 is 12 residues long. CDR3 DNA: TGTGCCAGCACCGCAGGGGGAAACACCATATATTTT. It is translated as CASTAGGNTIYF.

The chain has TRBV28 and TRBJ1-2; no definite D call. The CDR3 spans 13 residues. V was cut by 6 bases and J by 4 bases, with 12 bases left in between. Germline CDR1 and CDR2: MDHEN and SYDVKM. CDR3 nucleotide sequence: TGTGCCAGCAGCCAGACGGGGTCCTATGGCTACACCTTC. Its translation is CASSQTGSYGYTF.

V is TRBV5-4 and J is TRBJ1-1; maybe TRBD1 (5 bases). V was trimmed by 2 bases and J by 5 bases, leaving 7 bases between them. Per the germline V gene, CDR1 is SGHNT and CDR2 is YYREEE (reference sequence). The CDR3 covers 12 residues. The CDR3 here is CASSFPGTEAFF. DNA for the CDR3: TGTGCCAGCAGCTTTCCAGGGACTGAAGCTTTCTTT.

The rearrangement joins TRBV11-2 to TRBJ2-3, with 14 nucleotides matching TRBD2. This CDR3 has 17 residues. CDR1 is SGHAT and CDR2 is FQNNGV in the germline V gene. The V segment lost 4 bases and the J segment 5 bases; nucleotides outside the gene matches: 8. CDR3 bases: TGTGCCAGCAGCTCCCCGGGACTAGCGGGAGTTGAAGATACGCAGTATTTT. Translation: CASSSPGLAGVEDTQYF.

The chain links TRBV4-2 to TRBJ2-3; D is perhaps TRBD1 or TRBD2 (5 bases each). The CDR3 totals 14 residues. Germline-derived CDR1 and CDR2 are LGHNA and YNFKEQ. V was shortened by 5 bases and J by 1 base, with 10 bases between the two germline ends. CDR3: CASSGRDRTDTQYF. The CDR3 nucleotides are TGTGCCAGCAGCGGCCGGGACCGCACAGATACGCAGTATTTT.

This clone was picked up one time. The V call is TRBV2, the J call TRBJ2-5, with D uncertain. The CDR3 is 10 residues long. Trimming took 11 bases from V and 3 from J, leaving 7 bases between them. The germline V gene has CDR1 SNHLY and CDR2 FYNNEI. As DNA, the CDR3 is TGTGCCGGAAGGGAAGAGACCCAGTACTTC. Protein product: CAGREETQYF.

The V gene is TRBV6-6, the J gene TRBJ2-7; a possible D gene is TRBD2 (6 bases). This CDR3 has 12 residues. V lost 2 bases, J lost 8 bases, and 10 bases lay in between. CDR1 MNHNY and CDR2 SVGAGI come from the germline V gene (reference sequence). CDR3 region: CASSYGAGQQYF. CDR3 nucleotides: TGTGCCAGCAGTTACGGGGCGGGACAGCAGTACTTC.

This clone was counted a single time. The chain carries TRBV29-1 and TRBJ2-1; D is unresolved. This CDR3 region has 13 residues. V was cut by 2 bases and J by 2 bases, with 7 bases left in between. CDR1 is SQVTM and CDR2 is ANQGSEA in the germline V gene. CDR3 nucleotides: TGCAGCGTTGAACTGCGCACCTACAATGAGCAGTTCTTC. Its protein is CSVELRTYNEQFF.

The V call is TRBV5-4, the J call TRBJ2-2; 8 nucleotides match TRBD1. V lost 3 bases, J lost 4 bases, and 5 bases stayed unmatched. The CDR3 is 15 residues long. Germline loops: CDR1 SGHNT, CDR2 YYREEE (reference sequence). The CDR3 region is CASSSQGAGTGELFF. The DNA for the CDR3 is TGTGCCAGCAGCTCTCAGGGGGCGGGCACCGGGGAGCTGTTTTTT.

Remarks on this clone: Within the sample, other DNA sequences also encode this same CDR3. This chain uses TRBV5-6 with TRBJ2-7; 8 nucleotides line up with TRBD1. This CDR3 region has 14 residues. Germline-derived CDR1 and CDR2 are SGHDT and YYEEEE. Germline trimming cut 7 bases from V and 0 bases from J; bases unmatched to any gene: 6. In DNA, the CDR3 is TGTGCCAGCTCATGGGACAGGAGCTCCTACGAGCAGTACTTC. It specifies CASSWDRSSYEQYF.

The chain recombines TRBV4-1 with TRBJ2-7, with a weak D call TRBD2 (5 bases). The CDR3 has 15 residues. Germline V gene data show CDR1 as MGHRA and CDR2 as YSYEKL. Trimming shortened V by 3 bases and J by 4 bases, and 16 bases separated the two germline ends. CDR3 nucleotides: TGCGCCAGCAGCCATCACCACGGACTCCAGTACGAGCAGTACTTC. Amino acid sequence: CASSHHHGLQYEQYF.